These 10 T cell receptor beta chains came from one sample sequenced in a study of OX40 agonist ivuxolimab in advanced cancers. The repertoire was sequenced with immunoSEQ multiplex PCR; TCRdb's copy has only in-frame clones and lacks some. The sample has under 85,000 clones, about 93% seen once. The sample in question was CD4+ or CD8+ T cells sorted from blood, obtained in a trial of the OX40 agonist ivuxolimab. These receptors came from an adult with an advanced solid tumor such as melanoma, head and neck, liver or kidney cancer.

V and J are TRBV6-5 and TRBJ2-2, with TRBD1 identical over 9 bases. This CDR3 region has 16 residues. Trimming removed 0 bases from V and 5 bases from J; junction bases left unmatched: 4. Germline values: CDR1 MNHEY, CDR2 SVGAGI. The CDR3, as DNA: TGTGCCAGCAGTTACTCGCAGACAGGGGGGACCGGGGAGCTGTTTTTT. It yields the protein CASSYSQTGGTGELFF.

The chain recombines TRBV7-2 with TRBJ2-5, with a tentative D call TRBD2 (5 bases). Trimming pared 5 bases from V and 5 bases from J, leaving 21 bases between. This CDR3 comprises 16 residues. CDR1 and CDR2 from the germline V gene are SGHTA and FQGNSA. The CDR3 coding sequence is TGTGCCAGCAGCCCAGCCGGGCCTAGCTTCGTGGAGACCCAGTACTTC. Translating gives CASSPAGPSFVETQYF.

The rearrangement uses TRBV5-6 and TRBJ2-1; D might be TRBD1 (6 bases). CDR1 is SGHDT, CDR2 YYEEEE, per germline. With 0 bases removed from V and 6 bases from J, the gap between germline ends came to 13 bases. The CDR3 extends over 15 amino acids. As DNA, the CDR3 is TGTGCCAGCAGCTTGGACAGGGCCGGGGTCAATGAGCAGTTCTTC. Protein sequence: CASSLDRAGVNEQFF.

This clone was counted only a few times. V gene TRBV21-1 combines with J gene TRBJ1-5. TRBV21-1 is a listed pseudogene. This CDR3 is 13 amino acids long. CDR3 protein: CASRAVSNQPQHF. In DNA form, the CDR3 reads TGTGCCAGCAGGGCGGTTAGCAATCAGCCCCAGCATTTT.

J is TRBJ2-3 and V is TRBV5-6; D not resolved. Trimming removed 0 bases at V and 2 bases at J, with 7 bases between. The CDR3 extends over 14 amino acids. Germline CDR1 is SGHDT and CDR2 is YYEEEE. The CDR3 here is CASSLDSYTDTQYF. The DNA for the CDR3 is TGTGCCAGCAGCTTGGACTCTTACACAGATACGCAGTATTTT.

CDR3 region: CASSPGVEEFF. Written as DNA, the CDR3 is TGTGCCAGCAGTCCAGGGGTGGAGGAGTTCTTC. The gene calls are TRBV6-1 and TRBJ2-1; a possible D gene is TRBD1 (6 bases). Trimming stripped 5 bases from V and 14 bases from J, with 13 bases between. Germline values: CDR1 MNHNS, CDR2 SASEGT. CDR3 length: 11 amino acids.

The chain links TRBV19 to TRBJ1-4; tentative D call: TRBD1 (5 bases). The CDR3 contains 16 residues. V lost 5 bases, J lost 5 bases, and 18 bases lay in between. The V gene's germline CDR1 is LNHDA and CDR2 SQIVND (reference sequence). CDR3 in amino acids: CASSGRAAGHNEKLFF. The CDR3 DNA is TGTGCCAGTAGTGGGAGGGCCGCTGGACACAATGAAAAACTGTTTTTT. The full variable domain, completed using reference TRBV19 and TRBJ1-4, is DGGITQSPKYLFRKEGQNVTLSCEQNLNHDAMYWYRQDPGQGLRLIYYSQIVNDFQKGDIAEGYSVSREKKESFPLTVTSAQKNPTAFYLCASSGRAAGHNEKLFFGSGTQLSVL.

The J gene is TRBJ1-5, the V gene TRBV28, with D unresolved. The CDR3 length is 15 residues. Trimming left V 6 bases short and J 3 bases short, with 15 bases between. Germline V CDR1 and CDR2: MDHEN, SYDVKM. The CDR3 protein is CASRREQFHNQPQHF. CDR3 in DNA: TGTGCCAGCAGGAGGGAACAGTTCCACAATCAGCCCCAGCATTTT.

The rearrangement links TRBV5-5 to TRBJ2-7, with D possibly being TRBD2 (5 bases). From germline, CDR1 is SGHKS and CDR2 YYEKEE (reference sequence). This CDR3 has 13 residues. Between the trimmed V and J ends, which lost 0 bases and 6 bases, there was a span of 10 bases. This CDR3 reads CASSLAEGPEQYF. The CDR3 DNA sequence: TGTGCCAGCAGCTTGGCCGAGGGCCCCGAGCAGTACTTC.

V gene TRBV30 combines with J gene TRBJ1-2, with D hard to call. Germline assignment: CDR1 GTSNPN and CDR2 SVGIG (reference sequence). The V gene lost 3 bases and the J gene lost 5 bases, with 16 bases spanning the gap. This CDR3 has 14 amino acids. In nucleotides, the CDR3 is TGTGCCTGGAGGGGGTCCGGGTTAGAGTATGGCTACACCTTC. It encodes CAWRGSGLEYGYTF.